A selection of T cell receptor beta chains follows, all from one sample in a study of PD-1 blockade in classical Hodgkin lymphoma. This table comes from immunoSEQ multiplex PCR, and its TCRdb copy is limited to in-frame clones, with some not included. The sample consists of roughly 100,000 clones, about 93% of them appearing once. The sample consisted of peripheral blood mononuclear cells (PBMCs), taken before the fourth cycle of nivolumab. These receptor sequences come from a human donor with classical Hodgkin lymphoma. Both conserved end residues are part of each CDR3. The D gene is left open where the match is weak. A row's size may be missing; if present it is once, few, many or a size class.

cdr3_aa cdr3_nt d_call j_call clone_size v_call
CASSKAQETQYF TGTGCCAGCAGCAAGGCTCAGGAGACCCAGTACTTC NA TRBJ2-5 NA TRBV9
CAISDSAGLTNTGELFF TGTGCCATCAGTGATTCAGCGGGACTAACGAACACCGGGGAGCTGTTTTTT TRBD2 TRBJ2-2 NA TRBV10-3
CASSQGTGVYGYTF TGTGCCAGCAGCCAGGGCACCGGAGTCTATGGCTACACCTTC NA TRBJ1-2 once TRBV6-6
CASSWNGATEAFF TGTGCCAGCAGCTGGAATGGGGCCACTGAAGCTTTCTTT NA TRBJ1-1 NA TRBV7-2
CASSLGGQQYF TGTGCCAGCAGTTTAGGAGGACAGCAGTACTTC NA TRBJ2-7 NA TRBV27
CASSLFTERSLNTEAFF TGCGCCAGCAGCTTGTTTACCGAGAGGAGCTTGAACACTGAAGCTTTCTTT NA TRBJ1-1 NA TRBV5-1
CASSFGQNSGNTIYF TGTGCCAGCAGCTTTGGGCAGAACTCTGGAAACACCATATATTTT NA TRBJ1-3 NA TRBV11-2
CASSVTLAGGGPGELFF TGTGCCAGCAGCGTAACACTAGCGGGAGGAGGCCCCGGGGAGCTGTTTTTT TRBD2 TRBJ2-2 NA TRBV9
CASSPDLTGNEQYF TGTGCCAGCTCACCTGATCTTACAGGGAACGAGCAGTACTTC NA TRBJ2-7 NA TRBV18
CASSFSSSGSYEQYF TGCGCCAGCAGCTTTTCCTCTAGCGGGAGTTACGAGCAGTACTTC TRBD2 TRBJ2-7 NA TRBV5-1
CASSRGPGGGSYEQYF TGTGCCAGCAGCCGGGGTCCCGGCGGGGGCTCCTACGAGCAGTACTTC TRBD2 TRBJ2-7 NA TRBV5-5
CASRPGQGVFGYTF TGTGCCAGCAGGCCGGGACAGGGGGTTTTTGGCTACACCTTC TRBD1 TRBJ1-2 NA TRBV27
CASSRDRADEQYF TGCGCCAGCAGCAGGGACAGGGCGGACGAGCAGTACTTC TRBD1 TRBJ2-7 NA TRBV10-2
CASSYQGQVEETQYF TGTGCCAGCAGTTACCAGGGACAAGTCGAAGAGACCCAGTACTTC NA TRBJ2-5 NA TRBV6-6
CASSSGQGTAFEQYF TGCGCCAGCAGTTCGGGACAGGGGACCGCTTTCGAGCAGTACTTC TRBD1 TRBJ2-7 NA TRBV10-1
CASGVLGEQFF TGTGCCAGCGGGGTGTTGGGTGAGCAGTTCTTC NA TRBJ2-1 NA TRBV9
CASSIGERMEESTGELFF TGTGCCAGCAGCATTGGCGAAAGGATGGAGGAGAGCACCGGGGAGCTGTTTTTT NA TRBJ2-2 once TRBV21-1
CASSPAGPTEAFF TGTGCCAGCTCACCCGCTGGCCCCACTGAAGCTTTCTTT NA TRBJ1-1 NA TRBV18
CASSTSGRYNEQFF TGCGCCAGCAGTACTAGCGGGAGATACAATGAGCAGTTCTTC TRBD2 TRBJ2-1 NA TRBV10-1
CAIAFSGSTDTQYF TGTGCCATCGCCTTTAGCGGGAGCACAGATACGCAGTATTTT TRBD2 TRBJ2-3 once TRBV10-3
CASSWTVYGYTF TGTGCCAGCAGTTGGACAGTCTATGGCTACACCTTC NA TRBJ1-2 NA TRBV28
CASSPRAVYEQYF TGTGCCAGCAGCCCTCGGGCCGTCTACGAGCAGTACTTC NA TRBJ2-7 NA TRBV11-2
CAARYGAGSYNEQFF TGTGCCGCCCGCTACGGAGCAGGATCCTACAATGAGCAGTTCTTC NA TRBJ2-1 once TRBV2
CASSPGAGYYNEQFF TGTGCTAGCAGCCCGGGGGCGGGGTACTACAATGAGCAGTTCTTC NA TRBJ2-1 once TRBV7-7
CASSLSGGRDYNEQFF TGCGCCAGCAGCTTGTCGGGCGGGAGGGACTACAATGAGCAGTTCTTC TRBD2 TRBJ2-1 NA TRBV5-1
CASSFDTFAKETQYF TGTGCCAGCAGTTTCGACACGTTTGCGAAAGAGACCCAGTACTTC NA TRBJ2-5 NA TRBV28
CAWRVGTEKTDTQYF TGTGCCTGGAGAGTCGGGACTGAAAAAACAGATACGCAGTATTTT NA TRBJ2-3 NA TRBV30
CASERGGYNEQFF TGTGCCAGTGAGAGGGGGGGCTACAATGAGCAGTTCTTC NA TRBJ2-1 NA TRBV2
CASSPTGLRNTEAFF TGTGCCAGCAGCCCGACAGGGCTTAGGAACACTGAAGCTTTCTTT TRBD1 TRBJ1-1 NA TRBV4-2
CASSESFIGRQIDTQYF TGCGCCAGCAGTGAGTCATTCATAGGACGGCAGATAGATACGCAGTATTTT NA TRBJ2-3 NA TRBV10-2
CASSVAPTGGKGLFF TGTGCCAGCAGCGTAGCCCCTACAGGGGGCAAGGGACTGTTTTTT TRBD1 TRBJ1-4 NA TRBV9
CASSAKSGAPPYEQYF TGTGCCAGCAGCGCAAAATCGGGAGCACCCCCCTACGAGCAGTACTTC NA TRBJ2-7 once TRBV11-2